This T cell receptor beta chain is from a study of cytomegalovirus exposure and HLA in healthy donors (TCRdb year 2017). Some background on the complete study: The 700 or so repertoires of the first cohort and the roughly 120 validation repertoires were produced on the same platform, according to a later analysis. The study was designed to test whether signatures of past pathogen exposure could be identified by cataloging public T cell receptors. A separate validation cohort of roughly 130 different subjects was used in addition to the 666-subject first cohort. High-throughput TCR immunosequencing, statistical association of individual TCRs with disease status, and machine learning were combined to predict cytomegalovirus infection status. What the study reported, not specific to this receptor: A few of the identified cytomegalovirus-associated TCR beta chains were confirmed in vitro to be specific for cytomegalovirus antigens. The authors suggested that the approach could potentially be generalized to other disease states and immunological phenotypes. All 120 or so repertoires were used to score co-occurrence in the validation cohort in a later analysis, because that analysis had no HLA typing for the cohort. Most TCR sequences were seen in very few donors, while some public TCRs were found in many individuals. A total of fewer than 200 TCR beta chains were listed by the study as associated with cytomegalovirus. In both the original and validation cohorts, the classifier was reported to diagnose cytomegalovirus status with high specificity and sensitivity. In a later analysis, TCRs clustered in the first cohort were found to also tend to co-occur in the 100 to 150 validation repertoires, with 94% of cluster scores above 0.

With regard to this clone: Its antigen is still unknown. Base-call qualities are not available, and no considerably larger clone is one nucleotide away.

V is pared back by 1 base and J by 5 bases, with 9 bases lying between the germline termini. The germline V gene (reference sequence) yields SEHNR for CDR1 and FQNEAQ for CDR2. The CDR3 numbers 13 residues from cysteine through phenylalanine. Only the CDR3 part of the read is kept: 39 bases, read in frame from the first base. Donors formed part of the validation cohort, which comprised about 130 subjects and was distinct from the first cohort of 670 or so subjects. Preparation of the library involved the immunoSEQ multiplex PCR assay. The study's processing was this. To diagnose cytomegalovirus status from the catalog of TCR beta chain sequences, a statistical classification framework was built. Here the immuneACCESS table is served through TCRdb, limited to in-frame sequences with V and J called. Missing clones are a known gap in these copies; in checked studies unresolved V genes cover under half, and the rest lacks a known reason. V and J calls plus clone size are reproduced from that table; the DNA served to infer D and trimming. The sample table records fewer than 200,000 clones; over 85% of these occur just once. Jointly, the top ten make up under 4.5% of the sample.

The specimen was PBMCs. The rearrangement joined TRBV7-9 to TRBJ2-7, with no reliable assignment of the D segment. The TCR sequence derives from a man aged 18 to 29 in good health and CMV-seropositive. The CDR3 reads as follows: CASSLEGRHEQYF. The nucleotide sequence reads TGTGCCAGCAGCTTAGAAGGCAGGCACGAGCAGTACTTC.